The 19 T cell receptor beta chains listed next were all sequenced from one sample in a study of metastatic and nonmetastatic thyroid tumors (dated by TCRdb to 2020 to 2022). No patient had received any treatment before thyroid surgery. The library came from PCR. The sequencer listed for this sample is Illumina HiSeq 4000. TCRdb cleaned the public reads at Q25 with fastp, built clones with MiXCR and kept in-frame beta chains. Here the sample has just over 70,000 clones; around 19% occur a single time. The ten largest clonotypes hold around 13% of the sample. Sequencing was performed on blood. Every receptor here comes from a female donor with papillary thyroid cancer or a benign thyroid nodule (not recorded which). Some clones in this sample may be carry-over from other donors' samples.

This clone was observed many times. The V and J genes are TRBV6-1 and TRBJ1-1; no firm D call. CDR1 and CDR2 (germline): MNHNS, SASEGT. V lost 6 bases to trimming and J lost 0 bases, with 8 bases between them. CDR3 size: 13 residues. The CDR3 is CASRQWLNTEAFF. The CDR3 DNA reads TGTGCCAGCAGACAGTGGTTGAACACTGAAGCTTTCTTT.

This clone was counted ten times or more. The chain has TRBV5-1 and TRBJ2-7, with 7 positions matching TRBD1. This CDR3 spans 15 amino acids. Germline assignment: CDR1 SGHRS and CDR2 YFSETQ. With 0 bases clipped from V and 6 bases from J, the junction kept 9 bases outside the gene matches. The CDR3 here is CASSLGGGEGSEQYF. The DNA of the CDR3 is TGCGCCAGCAGCTTGGGAGGGGGCGAAGGTTCCGAGCAGTACTTC.

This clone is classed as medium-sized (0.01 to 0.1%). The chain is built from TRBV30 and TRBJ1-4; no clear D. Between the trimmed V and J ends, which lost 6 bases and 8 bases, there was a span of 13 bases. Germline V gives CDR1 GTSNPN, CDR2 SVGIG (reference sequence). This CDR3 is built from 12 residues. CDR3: CACRPQAEKLFF. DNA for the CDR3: TGTGCCTGCAGACCCCAGGCGGAAAAACTGTTTTTT.

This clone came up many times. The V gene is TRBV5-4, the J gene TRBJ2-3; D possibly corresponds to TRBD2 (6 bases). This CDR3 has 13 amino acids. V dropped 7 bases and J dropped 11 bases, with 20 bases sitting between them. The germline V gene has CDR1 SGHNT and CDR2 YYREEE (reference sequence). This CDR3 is CASRSIADTQQYF. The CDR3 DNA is TGTGCCAGCCGGTCAATAGCGGATACACAGCAGTATTTT.

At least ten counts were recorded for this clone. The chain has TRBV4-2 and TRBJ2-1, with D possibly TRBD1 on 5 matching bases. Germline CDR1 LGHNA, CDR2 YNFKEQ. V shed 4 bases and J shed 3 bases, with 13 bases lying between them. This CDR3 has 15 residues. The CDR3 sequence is CASSRQGGVYNEQFF. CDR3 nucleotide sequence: TGTGCCAGCAGCCGTCAGGGTGGAGTCTACAATGAGCAGTTCTTC.

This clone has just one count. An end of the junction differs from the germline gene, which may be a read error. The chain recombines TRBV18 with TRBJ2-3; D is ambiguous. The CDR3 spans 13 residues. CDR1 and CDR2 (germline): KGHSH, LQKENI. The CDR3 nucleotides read TGTTCCAGCTCCAAAGAACTCACAGATACGCAGTATTTT. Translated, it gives CSSSKELTDTQYF.

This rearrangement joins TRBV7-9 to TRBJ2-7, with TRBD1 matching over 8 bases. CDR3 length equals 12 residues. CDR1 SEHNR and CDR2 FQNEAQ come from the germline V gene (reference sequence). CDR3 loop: CAGRTGINEQYF. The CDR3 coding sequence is TGTGCTGGACGGACAGGGATAAACGAGCAGTACTTC.

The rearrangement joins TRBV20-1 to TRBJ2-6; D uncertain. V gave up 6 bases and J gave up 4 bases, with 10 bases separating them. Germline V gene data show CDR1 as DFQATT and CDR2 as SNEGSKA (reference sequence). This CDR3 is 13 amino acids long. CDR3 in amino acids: CSAIDPGANVLTF. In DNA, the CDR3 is TGCAGTGCCATTGATCCCGGGGCCAACGTCCTGACTTTC.

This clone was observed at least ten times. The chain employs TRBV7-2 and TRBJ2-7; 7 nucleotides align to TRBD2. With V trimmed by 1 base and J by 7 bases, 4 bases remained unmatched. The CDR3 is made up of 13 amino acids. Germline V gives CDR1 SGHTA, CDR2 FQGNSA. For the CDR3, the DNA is TGTGCCAGCAGCTTAGATGGCGGGAGAGAGCAGTACTTC. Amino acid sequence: CASSLDGGREQYF.

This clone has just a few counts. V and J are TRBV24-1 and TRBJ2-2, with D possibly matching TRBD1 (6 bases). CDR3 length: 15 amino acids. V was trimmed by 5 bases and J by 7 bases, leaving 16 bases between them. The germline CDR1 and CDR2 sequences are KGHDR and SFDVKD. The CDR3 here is CATSVGTRRDGELFF. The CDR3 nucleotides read TGTGCCACCAGTGTCGGGACAAGAAGGGACGGGGAGCTGTTTTTT.

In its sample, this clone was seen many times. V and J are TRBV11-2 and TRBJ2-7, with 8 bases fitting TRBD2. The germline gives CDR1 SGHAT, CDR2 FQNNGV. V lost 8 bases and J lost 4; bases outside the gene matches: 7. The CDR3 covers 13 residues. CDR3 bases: TGTGCCAGCGCTCAAGCGGGAGTTTACGAGCAGTACTTC. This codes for CASAQAGVYEQYF.

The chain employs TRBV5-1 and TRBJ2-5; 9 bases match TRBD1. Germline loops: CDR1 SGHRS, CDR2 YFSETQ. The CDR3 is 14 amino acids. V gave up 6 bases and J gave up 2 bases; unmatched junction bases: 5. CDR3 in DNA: TGCGCCAGCACTTTACAGGGGGCGCAAGAGACCCAGTACTTC. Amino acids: CASTLQGAQETQYF.

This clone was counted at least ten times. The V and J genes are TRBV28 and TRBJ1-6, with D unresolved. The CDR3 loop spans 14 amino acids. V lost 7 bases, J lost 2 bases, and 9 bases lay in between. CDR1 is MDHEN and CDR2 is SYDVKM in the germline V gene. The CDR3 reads CASNSLPYNSPLHF. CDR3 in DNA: TGTGCCAGCAACAGTCTGCCCTATAATTCACCCCTCCACTTT.

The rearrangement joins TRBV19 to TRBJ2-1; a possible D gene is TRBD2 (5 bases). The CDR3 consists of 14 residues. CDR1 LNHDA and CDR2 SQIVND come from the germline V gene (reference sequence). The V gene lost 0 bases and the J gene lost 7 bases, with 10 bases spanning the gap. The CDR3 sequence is CASSIDPSHNEQFF. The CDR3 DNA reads TGTGCCAGTAGTATAGACCCTAGCCATAATGAGCAGTTCTTC.

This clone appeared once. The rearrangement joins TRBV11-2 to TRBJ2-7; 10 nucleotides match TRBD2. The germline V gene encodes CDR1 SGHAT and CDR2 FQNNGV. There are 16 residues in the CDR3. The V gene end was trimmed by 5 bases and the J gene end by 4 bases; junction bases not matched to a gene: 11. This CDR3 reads CASSPLQREGPYEQYF. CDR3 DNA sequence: TGTGCCAGCAGCCCCCTCCAGCGGGAGGGCCCGTACGAGCAGTACTTC.

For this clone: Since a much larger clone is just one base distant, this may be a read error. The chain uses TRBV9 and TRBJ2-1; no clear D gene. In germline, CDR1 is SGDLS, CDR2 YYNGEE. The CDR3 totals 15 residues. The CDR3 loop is CASSVAANSYSEQFF. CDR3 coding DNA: TGTGCCAGCAGCGTAGCGGCTAACTCGTACAGTGAGCAGTTCTTC.

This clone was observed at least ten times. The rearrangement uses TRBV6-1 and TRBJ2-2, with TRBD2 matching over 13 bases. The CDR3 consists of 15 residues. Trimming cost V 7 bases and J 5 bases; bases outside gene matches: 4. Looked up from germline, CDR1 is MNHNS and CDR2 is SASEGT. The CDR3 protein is CASTAGLAGTGELFF. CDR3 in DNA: TGTGCCAGCACCGCGGGACTAGCGGGAACCGGGGAGCTGTTTTTT.

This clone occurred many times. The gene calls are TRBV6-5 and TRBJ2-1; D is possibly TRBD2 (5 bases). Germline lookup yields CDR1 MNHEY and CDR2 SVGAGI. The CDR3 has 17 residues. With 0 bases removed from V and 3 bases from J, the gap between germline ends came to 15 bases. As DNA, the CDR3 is TGTGCCAGCAGTTACTCGGTTCCCACGGGAATCTACAATGAGCAGTTCTTC. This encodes CASSYSVPTGIYNEQFF.

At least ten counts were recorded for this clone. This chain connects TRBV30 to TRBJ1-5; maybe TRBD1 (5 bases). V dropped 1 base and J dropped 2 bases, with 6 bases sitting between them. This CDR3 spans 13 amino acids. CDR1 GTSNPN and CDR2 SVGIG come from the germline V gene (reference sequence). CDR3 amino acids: CAWSAGGNQPQHF. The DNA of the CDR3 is TGTGCCTGGAGTGCGGGGGGCAATCAGCCCCAGCATTTT.